A selection of T cell receptor beta chains follows, all from one sample in a study of blood T cell repertoires in COVID-19. Data came from immunoSEQ multiplex PCR; TCRdb stores just in-frame clones and leaves some out. Here the sample spans 250,000 to 350,000 clones, over 75% being singletons. Source material: peripheral blood. These TCRs come from a human donor with COVID-19, enrolled during active disease. The donor label of this sample is uncertain. CDR3s include the opening cysteine and the closing phenylalanine or tryptophan. D genes are given only for firm matches. Only part of the rows carry a size: once, few, many, or a class if the clone is expanded.

v_call,clone_size,d_call,j_call,cdr3_nt,cdr3_aa
TRBV11-1,-,-,TRBJ1-2,TGTGCCAGCAGCTTGGTCAGGGCGGCCTATGGCTACACCTTC,CASSLVRAAYGYTF
TRBV6-6,-,-,TRBJ1-5,TGTGCCAGCAGTTACTCGTCCGTAAATCAGCCCCAGCATTTT,CASSYSSVNQPQHF
TRBV7-3,-,TRBD2,TRBJ2-2,TGTGCCAGCAGCGTTAGCGGGACTAGGACCGGGGAGCTGTTTTTT,CASSVSGTRTGELFF
TRBV7-2,-,-,TRBJ2-7,TGTGCCAGCAGCTCACAACAGGGATACTCCTACGAGCAGTACTTC,CASSSQQGYSYEQYF
TRBV5-1,once,TRBD2,TRBJ2-1,TGCGCCAGCAGCCGGGGGGAGAGCTCCTACAATGAGCAGTTCTTC,CASSRGESSYNEQFF
TRBV3-1/TRBV3-2,-,-,TRBJ1-5,TGTGCCAGCAGCCAAGGGGCCGGCGATCAGCCCCAGCATTTT,CASSQGAGDQPQHF
TRBV5-4,-,-,TRBJ1-1,TGTGCCAGCAGCTTCGACAGGTATGAAGCTTTCTTT,CASSFDRYEAFF
TRBV15,-,-,TRBJ1-5,TGTGCCACCAGCAGAGATCGTACAGACTATAGCAATCAGCCCCAGCATTTT,CATSRDRTDYSNQPQHF
TRBV2,-,TRBD2,TRBJ2-1,TGTGCCGCCGGGACTAGCGGCCATGAGCAGTTCTTC,CAAGTSGHEQFF
TRBV7-2,-,TRBD2,TRBJ2-3,TGTGCCAGCAGCTTAGGGCTAGCGGCAGATACGCAGTATTTT,CASSLGLAADTQYF
TRBV9,once,TRBD2,TRBJ2-2,TGTGCCAGCAGCGCAGGACTAGCGGGAGGAGTTGGGGAGCTGTTTTTT,CASSAGLAGGVGELFF
TRBV28,-,-,TRBJ1-2,TGTGCCAGCAGTCCGACGGTTGGGGCAGGCGATGGCTACACCTTC,CASSPTVGAGDGYTF
TRBV9,-,TRBD2,TRBJ2-5,TGTGCCAGCAGCGCTGGGACTAGCGGGAATTCTGGAGAGACCCAGTACTTC,CASSAGTSGNSGETQYF
TRBV19,-,-,TRBJ2-7,TGTGCCAGTAGTATAGATCTAGCCGGGGGGCATTCCTACGAGCAGTACTTC,CASSIDLAGGHSYEQYF
TRBV3-1/TRBV3-2,-,-,TRBJ1-6,TGTGCCAGCAGCCAAGGGCAGTTTGGTTCACCCCTCCACTTT,CASSQGQFGSPLHF
TRBV5-4,-,TRBD1,TRBJ1-3,TGTGCCAGCAGCTTGGCCGGGACAGGGCCCGGAAACACCATATATTTT,CASSLAGTGPGNTIYF
TRBV7-8,-,TRBD1,TRBJ1-5,TGTGCCAGCAGCTTAGCGGGGAACAGGGGCGGCAATCAGCCCCAGCATTTT,CASSLAGNRGGNQPQHF
TRBV5-1,-,-,TRBJ2-7,TGCGCCAGCAGCTCTATTCAGGGGACCTACGAGCAGTACTTC,CASSSIQGTYEQYF
TRBV28,-,-,TRBJ1-1,TGTGCCAGCAGTCTGCGACAGAACACTGAAGCTTTCTTT,CASSLRQNTEAFF
TRBV3-1/TRBV3-2,-,-,TRBJ1-2,TGTGCCAGCAGCCCCACCCGACAGCCCTATGGCTACACCTTC,CASSPTRQPYGYTF
TRBV11-2,-,TRBD1,TRBJ2-1,TGTGCCAGCAGCCAACTGGACAGGGGAAGGGGCAATGAGCAGTTCTTC,CASSQLDRGRGNEQFF
TRBV7-2,once,-,TRBJ2-3,TGTGCCAGCAGCTTAGGGGGGACGGGGGCAGATACGCAGTATTTT,CASSLGGTGADTQYF
TRBV29-1,-,-,TRBJ1-5,TGCAGCGTCCACAGGTTGTGCCCCGCTAATCAGCCCCAGCATTTT,CSVHRLCPANQPQHF
TRBV30,-,TRBD1,TRBJ1-2,TGTGCCTGGGAGCACCGGGACAGGGGGCCTGCGAGTTATGGCTACACCTTC,CAWEHRDRGPASYGYTF
TRBV7-2,once,-,TRBJ2-1,TGTGCCAGCACCGGAGGAAACTCCTACAATGAGCAGTTCTTC,CASTGGNSYNEQFF
TRBV6-2/TRBV6-3,-,TRBD1,TRBJ2-7,TGTGCCAGCAGTTACTATGGGACAGGATCAAGCTCCTACGAGCAGTACTTC,CASSYYGTGSSSYEQYF
TRBV6-5,few,-,TRBJ1-3,TGTGCCACCCAGGGGCCAGGAAACACCATATATTTT,CATQGPGNTIYF
TRBV25-1,-,TRBD1,TRBJ1-1,TGTGCCAGCAGTAGGGCAGGGGGCTTTCTGAACACTGAAGCTTTCTTT,CASSRAGGFLNTEAFF
TRBV7-2,-,TRBD2,TRBJ2-5,TGTGCCAGCATCCTACAGGACTGGGGGGGGACCCAGTACTTC,CASILQDWGGTQYF
TRBV7-6,-,-,TRBJ2-7,TGTGCCAGCAGTTATTCGGAGGGAGGTGGCGAGCGGCAGTACTTC,CASSYSEGGGERQYF
TRBV19,once,-,TRBJ1-1,TGTGCCAGTAGTACGGGACTTCTGAACACTGAAGCTTTCTTT,CASSTGLLNTEAFF
TRBV11-1,few,-,TRBJ2-3,TGTGCCAGCAGCTTAGCACGGTTCAGCACAGATACGCAGTATTTT,CASSLARFSTDTQYF
TRBV2,-,-,TRBJ1-5,TGTGCCAGCCTCGCAGGGGTGGGCAATCAGCCCCAGCATTTT,CASLAGVGNQPQHF
TRBV5-4,-,TRBD2,TRBJ2-3,TGTGCCAGCAGCTCCTTTAGCGGGACTAACACAGATACGCAGTATTTT,CASSSFSGTNTDTQYF
TRBV30,many,-,TRBJ1-6,TGTGCCTGGACGCAGGGCTTCTATAATTCACCCCTCCACTTT,CAWTQGFYNSPLHF
TRBV2,-,-,TRBJ1-4,TGTGCCAGCAGGGACAGAACCTTTGCCAATGAAAAACTGTTTTTT,CASRDRTFANEKLFF
TRBV5-6,-,TRBD1,TRBJ1-4,TGTGCCAGCAGCGGGGACAGGGGGCCAACTAATGAAAAACTGTTTTTT,CASSGDRGPTNEKLFF
TRBV9,-,TRBD1,TRBJ1-1,TGTGCCAGCAGCTCCCGGACAGGGCCGGGGAACACTGAAGCTTTCTTT,CASSSRTGPGNTEAFF
TRBV11-2,-,TRBD2,TRBJ2-7,TGTGCCAGCAGCTTGGCTAGCGGGACCTACGAGCAGTACTTC,CASSLASGTYEQYF
TRBV9,once,TRBD2,TRBJ2-7,TGTGCCAGCAGCCCAATGGGGAGGGAGGGGACTTACGAGCAGTACTTC,CASSPMGREGTYEQYF
TRBV5-1,-,TRBD2,TRBJ2-2,TGCGCCAGCAGCCCCGATAGCGGGAGGGCCGGAGGGGAGCTGTTTTTT,CASSPDSGRAGGELFF
TRBV9,-,-,TRBJ2-3,TGTGCCAGCAGACCAGCCGGAAGGGGCGTGAGCACAGATACGCAGTATTTT,CASRPAGRGVSTDTQYF
TRBV5-1,-,TRBD1,TRBJ1-2,TGCGCCAGCAGCATAGCCGGGACAGGGGGGGACGGCTACACCTTC,CASSIAGTGGDGYTF
TRBV7-2,-,TRBD1,TRBJ2-1,TGTGCCAGCAGCTACTACAGGGGGTTGGCCAATGAGCAGTTCTTC,CASSYYRGLANEQFF
TRBV20-1,-,-,TRBJ1-5,TGCAGTGCTAGTTATGAGAATCAGCCCCAGCATTTT,CSASYENQPQHF
TRBV3-1/TRBV3-2,-,-,TRBJ2-7,TGTGCCAGCAGCCAGTTGGCAAACTCCTACGAGCAGTACTTC,CASSQLANSYEQYF